Following are 10 T cell receptor beta chains from one sample sequenced in a study of blood T cell repertoires in COVID-19. Libraries were prepared by immunoSEQ multiplex PCR; TCRdb keeps only in-frame clonotypes and omits some of them. The sample has tens of thousands of clones, 88% seen once. The sequencing sample was made of peripheral blood. These receptors were taken from a man between 60 and 75 years old with active COVID-19.

The chain recombines TRBV7-9 with TRBJ2-1; 7 bases fit TRBD1. The germline CDR1 and CDR2 sequences are SEHNR and FQNEAQ (reference sequence). The CDR3 covers 14 residues. J was trimmed by 7 bases and V by 4 bases; bases with no gene match: 7. Written as DNA, the CDR3 is TGTGCCAGCAGCTCCTCACAGGGGCCGAATGAGCAGTTCTTC. This gives the protein CASSSSQGPNEQFF.

The rearrangement joins TRBV28 to TRBJ1-1; no firm D call. Germline V CDR1 and CDR2: MDHEN, SYDVKM. V was cut by 2 bases and J by 1 base, with 5 bases left in between. The length of the CDR3 is 13 residues. The CDR3 DNA sequence: TGTGCCAGCAGTTTACCGGGGAACACTGAAGCTTTCTTT. Protein product: CASSLPGNTEAFF.

The rearrangement links TRBV5-1 to TRBJ2-4, with a possible D match to TRBD2 (6 bases). The CDR3 has 16 residues. Germline CDR1 and CDR2: SGHRS and YFSETQ. V lost 0 bases, J lost 4 bases, and 14 bases lay in between. The CDR3 reads CASSLAVASEKNIQYF. The CDR3 DNA reads as TGCGCCAGCAGCTTGGCGGTGGCTAGCGAAAAAAACATTCAGTACTTC. The full variable domain, with the rest looked up from reference TRBV5-1 and TRBJ2-4, is KAGVTQTPRYLIKTRGQQVTLSCSPISGHRSVSWYQQTPGQGLQFLFEYFSETQRNKGNFPGRFSGRQFSNSRSEMNVSTLELGDSALYLCASSLAVASEKNIQYFGAGTRLSVL.

The genes are TRBV14 and TRBJ2-3, with a weak D call TRBD2 (6 bases). Trimming removed 0 bases at V and 2 bases at J, with 9 bases between. The germline CDR1 and CDR2 sequences are SGHDN and FVKESK. The CDR3 is made up of 15 amino acids. CDR3 in DNA: TGTGCCAGCAGCCAAGAGACTAGATACACAGATACGCAGTATTTT. The encoded protein is CASSQETRYTDTQYF.

The V and J genes are TRBV5-5 and TRBJ1-1; D gene ambiguous. V was shortened by 3 bases and J by 4 bases, with 10 bases between the two germline ends. The germline V gene encodes CDR1 SGHKS and CDR2 YYEKEE (reference sequence). The CDR3 totals 13 residues. DNA for the CDR3: TGTGCCAGCAGCTGGGAGTGGGGCACTGAAGCTTTCTTT. Translation: CASSWEWGTEAFF.

This clone was recorded a few times. The chain is built from TRBV10-1 and TRBJ2-1; perhaps TRBD1 as D (10 bases). In germline, CDR1 is WNHNN, CDR2 SYGVQD (reference sequence). This CDR3 is 19 amino acids long. With 5 bases removed from V and 5 bases from J, the gap between germline ends came to 28 bases. CDR3 DNA: TGCGCCAGCAGTTCCGGGACAGGGGAAGGTAGCGGGAGAAACAATGAGCAGTTCTTC. Translating it yields CASSSGTGEGSGRNNEQFF.

Only one count was recorded for this clone. The V and J genes are TRBV15 and TRBJ1-1; TRBD1 might be the D (6 bases). The V end lost 0 bases, the J end lost 6 bases, and 14 bases lay between the germline ends. CDR1 and CDR2 (germline): LNHNV, YYDKDF (reference sequence). This CDR3 has 15 amino acids. For the CDR3, the DNA is TGTGCCACCAGCAGAGATAGGGCAGGGGCGTCTGAAGCTTTCTTT. Amino acid sequence: CATSRDRAGASEAFF.

This chain links TRBV10-1 with TRBJ2-5; weak D call: TRBD2 (7 bases). V lost 8 bases to trimming and J lost 6 bases, with 13 bases between them. The CDR3 has 12 amino acids. Per the germline V gene, CDR1 is WNHNN and CDR2 is SYGVQD (reference sequence). CDR3 loop: CASGGARKTQYF. CDR3 DNA: TGCGCCAGCGGGGGGGCGAGGAAGACCCAGTACTTC.

The CDR3 region has the DNA TGCGCCAGCAGCCAAGATCTTAGGGACAGGGGGTTTTACGAGCAGTACTTC. Its translation: CASSQDLRDRGFYEQYF. The chain employs TRBV4-1 and TRBJ2-7; 11 bases fit TRBD1. The CDR3 has 17 amino acids. Germline CDR1 MGHRA, CDR2 YSYEKL. The V segment lost 0 bases and the J segment 4 bases; nucleotides outside the gene matches: 8.

The CDR3 sequence is CASSRDRGSQETQYF. The CDR3 DNA is TGTGCCAGCAGTCGGGACAGGGGATCCCAAGAGACCCAGTACTTC. The chain uses TRBV2 and TRBJ2-5; the match to TRBD1 covers 10 bases. This CDR3 is built from 15 residues. V was clipped by 5 bases and J by 1 base; unmatched bases: 4. Germline assignment: CDR1 SNHLY and CDR2 FYNNEI.